These T cell receptor beta chains were read from a single sample in a study of blood T cell repertoires in COVID-19. Clones were read by immunoSEQ multiplex PCR, and TCRdb kept only the in-frame ones, dropping some. Of roughly 290,000 clones in the sample, around 85% were seen once. Sequences were obtained from peripheral blood. The origin of the receptors is a human donor with COVID-19, enrolled during active disease. The donor label of this sample is uncertain. Each CDR3 is given with its conserved first and last residue. D genes are given only for firm matches. Clone size is given for some rows only: seen once, a few or many times, or a class if the clone is expanded.

abundance	j_gene	d_gene	v_gene	CDR3nt	CDR3aa
NA	TRBJ1-4	TRBD1	TRBV7-9	TGTGCCAGCAGCTTAGGTGGGTCAGGGGGCGAAGAAAAACTGTTTTTT	CASSLGGSGGEEKLFF
NA	TRBJ2-7	TRBD1	TRBV28	TGTGCCAGCGGCACAGGGGTGGATTACGAGCAGTACTTC	CASGTGVDYEQYF
NA	TRBJ2-7	TRBD2	TRBV13	TGTGCCAGCACCCAATGGGAGGGGAGGCCGGACGAGCAGTACTTC	CASTQWEGRPDEQYF
NA	TRBJ1-1	TRBD1	TRBV27	TGTGCCAGCAGCCAGGACAGGGGGGACACTGAAGCTTTCTTT	CASSQDRGDTEAFF
NA	TRBJ1-1	TRBD1	TRBV19	TGTGCCAGTAGTATCCAGGGGGCGGGGACTGAAGCTTTCTTT	CASSIQGAGTEAFF
NA	TRBJ2-7	NA	TRBV6-2/TRBV6-3	TGTGCCAGCAGCAGGAGCTCCCCTCTTTACGAGCAGTACTTC	CASSRSSPLYEQYF
NA	TRBJ1-2	NA	TRBV4-3	TGCGCCAGCAGCCAAGGGAGGACTGGGATCTATGGCTACACCTTC	CASSQGRTGIYGYTF
NA	TRBJ2-2	TRBD2	TRBV10-3	TGTGCCATCACCCCTAGCGGGGCGAACACCGGGGAGCTGTTTTTT	CAITPSGANTGELFF
NA	TRBJ2-5	TRBD1	TRBV19	TGTGCCAGTAAAGGGGACAGGGGCCCCTCCGGGGAGACCCAGTACTTC	CASKGDRGPSGETQYF
NA	TRBJ1-3	TRBD1	TRBV4-3	TGCGCCAGCAGCCAAGTCGACAGGGCTCAACGAAACACCATATATTTT	CASSQVDRAQRNTIYF
NA	TRBJ2-2	NA	TRBV30	TGTGCCTGGCTCGGAGCGAGAACCGGGGAGCTGTTTTTT	CAWLGARTGELFF
NA	TRBJ2-3	TRBD2	TRBV6-6	TGTGCCAGCAGCTCACCCGGGACTAGCGGGAGGTTGAGGGGGGATACGCAGTATTTT	CASSSPGTSGRLRGDTQYF
NA	TRBJ2-3	TRBD2	TRBV24-1	TGTGCCACCCGGGCTTCAGCGGGAGCGGGCACAGATACGCAGTATTTT	CATRASAGAGTDTQYF
NA	TRBJ2-7	TRBD1	TRBV6-1	TGTGCCAGCAGTGATTCGCCTACAGGGGGCTGGTACGAGCAGTACTTC	CASSDSPTGGWYEQYF
NA	TRBJ1-2	NA	TRBV28	TGTGCCAGCTGCCCCCGGGGAACTTATGGCTACACCTTC	CASCPRGTYGYTF
NA	TRBJ1-6	NA	TRBV28	TGTGCCAGCAGTCTCGTTAATTCACCCCTCCACTTT	CASSLVNSPLHF
NA	TRBJ1-4	TRBD1	TRBV27	TGTGCCAGCAGAAAAGACAGGGCTACGGAAAAACTGTTTTTT	CASRKDRATEKLFF
NA	TRBJ1-5	TRBD1	TRBV5-6	TGTGCCAGCAGCTTCCAGGGGGGACAGCCTTATAGCAATCAGCCCCAGCATTTT	CASSFQGGQPYSNQPQHF
NA	TRBJ1-1	NA	TRBV3-1/TRBV3-2	TGTGCCAGCGGTATACAGGGAAACACTGAAGCTTTCTTT	CASGIQGNTEAFF
few	TRBJ1-1	TRBD1	TRBV27	TGTGCCAGCAGTTTGGGACAGGGGCTTATGAACACTGAAGCTTTCTTT	CASSLGQGLMNTEAFF
NA	TRBJ2-7	TRBD1	TRBV28	TGTGCCACCTCAATTCCCTCGACAGGGGTCTTATACGAGCAGTACTTC	CATSIPSTGVLYEQYF
NA	TRBJ2-1	TRBD2	TRBV4-1	TGCGCCAGCAGCCGCTCACAAGGGATTATCGGGACTAGCGGGAGCGATGAGCAGTTCTTC	CASSRSQGIIGTSGSDEQFF
NA	TRBJ2-7	NA	TRBV5-4	TGTGCCAGCAGCTTGGCACCAGGGGCTCGGGAGCAGTACTTC	CASSLAPGAREQYF
NA	TRBJ1-1	TRBD1	TRBV14	TGTGCCAGCAGCCCCCTTTGGACAGGGGGCCGGACTGAAGCTTTCTTT	CASSPLWTGGRTEAFF
NA	TRBJ2-7	NA	TRBV27	TGTGCCAGCAGTCCCCATTACTCCACTTCGACCTACGAGCAGTACTTC	CASSPHYSTSTYEQYF
NA	TRBJ1-2	NA	TRBV7-9	TGTGCCAGCAGCCCCGGGGGTGATTATGGCTACACCTTC	CASSPGGDYGYTF
NA	TRBJ2-1	NA	TRBV14	TGTGCCAGCAGCCCTAAGCTACTCGGACTAAATGAGCAGTTCTTC	CASSPKLLGLNEQFF
NA	TRBJ2-5	TRBD2	TRBV15	TGTGCCACCAGCAACCACGGGGGGCTAGCGGGAGAGACCCAGTACTTC	CATSNHGGLAGETQYF
NA	TRBJ1-1	NA	TRBV28	TGTGCCAGCCGAAACTACTTGAACACTGAAGCTTTCTTT	CASRNYLNTEAFF
NA	TRBJ1-3	NA	TRBV5-1	TGCGCCAGCAGCCCCAACGGGGTTGGCACCCTGAGCTCTGGAAACACCATATATTTT	CASSPNGVGTLSSGNTIYF
NA	TRBJ1-3	NA	TRBV28	TGTGCCAGCAGTTTAGGGGGGTCTGGAAACACCATATATTTT	CASSLGGSGNTIYF
NA	TRBJ2-1	TRBD2	TRBV3-1/TRBV3-2	TGTGCCAGCAGCCCAGCGGGAGCGTCCTACAATGAGCAGTTCTTC	CASSPAGASYNEQFF
few	TRBJ2-7	NA	TRBV6-5	TGTGCCAGCAGTTACCGGAGGGAGTCCTACGAGCAGTACTTC	CASSYRRESYEQYF
NA	TRBJ1-2	NA	TRBV30	TGTGCCTGGAGTGTCTCCGTCCGGGGAGCTAACTATGGCTACACCTTC	CAWSVSVRGANYGYTF